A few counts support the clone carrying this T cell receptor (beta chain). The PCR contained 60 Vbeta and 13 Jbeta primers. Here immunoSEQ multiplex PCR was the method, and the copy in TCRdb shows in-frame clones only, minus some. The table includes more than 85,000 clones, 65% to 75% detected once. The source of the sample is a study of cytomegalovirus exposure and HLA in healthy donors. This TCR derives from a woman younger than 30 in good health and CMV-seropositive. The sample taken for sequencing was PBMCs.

For the CDR3, the DNA is TGTGCCAGCTCTCCTTCTATAAGTGAGCAGACCCAGTACTTC. Amino acid sequence: CASSPSISEQTQYF. The chain links TRBV18 to TRBJ2-5; D call uncertain. The CDR3 length is 14 residues. Trimming removed 6 bases from V and 6 bases from J, with 17 bases in between. Germline assignment: CDR1 KGHSH and CDR2 LQKENI.